This record looks at one T cell receptor beta chain sequence and its context. Its target is unknown. An end of the junction does not agree with germline; a read error may underlie this. This entry belongs to a study of tumor-infiltrating lymphocytes in primary liver carcinoma. As for the study in general: Tumors were staged T1-T3 N0M0 and measured roughly 4.2 to 10 cm across.

The investigators made TCR beta cDNA from around 540 ng total RNA, using a constant-region primer. Sequencing libraries for TCR beta derived from three nested multiplex PCR rounds that used slightly modified ARM-PCR. It was with TRBV1-TRBV30 forward primers and a C-beta reverse primer that the first two PCR rounds were run, at approximately 10 cycles each. TCRdb re-called the multiplex PCR reads through MiXCR, storing one row per CDR3 protein. This sample has 200,000 or so distinct CDR3 sequences, with 65% found just once. The researchers obtained blood RNA from unsorted whole blood and also extracted germline DNA. Patients in the cohort were treatment-naive and living with chronic HBV infection. The length of the CDR3 is 18 residues. CDR1 and CDR2 (germline): SGHAT, FQNNGV. General observations from the study: In tumor-adjacent and tumor-blood pairs, overlap was lower than in tumor region pairs. Because the samples were bulk unsorted, the study did not compare CD4+ and CD8+ repertoires.

The chain uses TRBV11-2 and TRBJ1-5; D perhaps matches TRBD1 (6 bases). The source material was peripheral blood. The TCR comes from a woman aged 60 to 75 with primary liver carcinoma and hepatitis B virus infection. CDR3 region: CASSLVLQGRGGNQPQHF. CDR3 nucleotides: TGTGCCAGTAGCTTAGTGCTCCAGGGGAGAGGTGGCAATCAGCCCCAGCATTTT.